This T cell receptor beta chain derives from a study of CD8 T cells in Susac syndrome. The CDR3 is 13 amino acids. Germline-derived CDR1 and CDR2 are SGHAT and FQNNGV. As regards this clonotype: Sequence at one end of the junction differs from germline and may be a read error.

The patients serving as multiple sclerosis controls were treatment-naive. They had stable or active relapsing-remitting disease and fulfilled revised McDonald criteria. RNA amounts of roughly 0.5 to 1 ug underwent reverse transcription with random hexamers. MiXCR, applied by TCRdb to the immunoSEQ multiplex PCR reads, yields one record per CDR3 protein. The table lists about 430,000 distinct CDR3 sequences, around 83% of them singletons. This chain uses TRBV11-2 with TRBJ2-1, with TRBD1 identical over 7 bases. The receptor was derived from a human donor with multiple sclerosis. Material: CD8+ T cells from PBMCs. CDR3 loop: CASSLGYGQELIF. The CDR3 region has the DNA TGTGCCAGCAGCTTAGGGTACGGACAGGAATTGATCTTC.